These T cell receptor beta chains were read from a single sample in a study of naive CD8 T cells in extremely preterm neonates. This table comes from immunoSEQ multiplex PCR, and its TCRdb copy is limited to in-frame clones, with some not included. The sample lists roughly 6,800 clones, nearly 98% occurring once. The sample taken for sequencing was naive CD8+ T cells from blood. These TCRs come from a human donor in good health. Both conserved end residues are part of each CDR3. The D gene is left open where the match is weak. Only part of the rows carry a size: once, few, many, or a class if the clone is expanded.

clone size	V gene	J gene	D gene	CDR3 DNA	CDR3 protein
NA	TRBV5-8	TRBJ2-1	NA	TGTGCCAGCAGCTTGCGCGGGGATGAGCAGTTCTTC	CASSLRGDEQFF
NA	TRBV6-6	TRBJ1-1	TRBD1	TGTGCCAGCAGTTTGACAGGGGGGAATACTGAAGCTTTCTTT	CASSLTGGNTEAFF
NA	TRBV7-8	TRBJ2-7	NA	TGTGCCAGCAGCTTTTCTTCGGGAACCTACGAGCAGTACTTC	CASSFSSGTYEQYF
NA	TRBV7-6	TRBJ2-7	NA	TGTGCCAGCAGCTTAGCCAGTAGGGGATCATCCTACGAGCAGTACTTC	CASSLASRGSSYEQYF
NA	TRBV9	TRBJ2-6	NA	TGTGCCAGCAGCGGGCAGGTTATTCTCTCTGGGGCCAACGTCCTGACTTTC	CASSGQVILSGANVLTF
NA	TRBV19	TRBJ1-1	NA	TGTGCCAGCGAAAACCTTCAGCGGGCTGAAGCTTTCTTT	CASENLQRAEAFF
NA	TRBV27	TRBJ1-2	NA	TGTGCCAGCGCCCGGCAGGCTAACTATGGCTACACCTTC	CASARQANYGYTF
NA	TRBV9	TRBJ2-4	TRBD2	TGTGCCAGCAGCGTAGGCCTCGGGGGGGGCTTTGTAGCCAAAAACATTCAGTACTTC	CASSVGLGGGFVAKNIQYF
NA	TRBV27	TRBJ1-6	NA	TGTGCCAGCAGTTTGTCGTCTTCGAGCTCCTATAATTCACCCCTCCACTTT	CASSLSSSSSYNSPLHF
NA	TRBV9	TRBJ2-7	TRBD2	TGTGCCAGCAGCGTAGGATCCGCCCCGGGGGGGTACGAGCAGTACTTC	CASSVGSAPGGYEQYF
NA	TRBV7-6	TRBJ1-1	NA	TGTGCCAGCAGCTTAGCGACCGGAGAGGCTTTCTTT	CASSLATGEAFF
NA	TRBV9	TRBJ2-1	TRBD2	TGTGCCAGCAGGGGACTCGGGGGGGCCGACAATGAGCAGTTCTTC	CASRGLGGADNEQFF
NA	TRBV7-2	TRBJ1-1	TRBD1	TGTGCCAGCAGCGTTAACAGGGGAACGACTGAAGCTTTCTTT	CASSVNRGTTEAFF
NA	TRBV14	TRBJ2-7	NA	TGTGCCAGCAGCCAAGGGACTATTTTCGAGCAGTACTTC	CASSQGTIFEQYF
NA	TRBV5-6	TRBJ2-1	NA	TGTGCCAGCAGCGCCGACAGGAATGAGCAGTTCTTC	CASSADRNEQFF
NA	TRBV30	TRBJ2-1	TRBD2	TGTGCCTGGAGTCGGGGGGGGCACAATGAGCAGTTCTTC	CAWSRGGHNEQFF
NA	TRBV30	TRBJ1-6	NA	TGTGCCTGGAGGGGTGGGGACTCAATGGGGGATAATTCACCCCTCCACTTT	CAWRGGDSMGDNSPLHF
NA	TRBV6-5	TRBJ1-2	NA	TGTGCCAGCAGTAGCACCCCAGGGGACTATGGCTACACCTTC	CASSSTPGDYGYTF
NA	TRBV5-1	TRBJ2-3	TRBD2	TGCGCCAGCAGCTTGGTGCCCCAGCGGGGAGGCACAGATACGCAGTATTTT	CASSLVPQRGGTDTQYF
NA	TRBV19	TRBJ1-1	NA	TGTGCCAGTAGTATAGGTGTATTGACTGAAGCTTTCTTT	CASSIGVLTEAFF
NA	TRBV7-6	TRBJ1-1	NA	TGTGCCAGCAGCCAAAAGGCCGGGGACACTGAAGCTTTCTTT	CASSQKAGDTEAFF
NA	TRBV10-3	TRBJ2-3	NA	TGTGCCATCAGTGATATTCTGGAGGGCGGGGAGGTCACAGATACGCAGTATTTT	CAISDILEGGEVTDTQYF
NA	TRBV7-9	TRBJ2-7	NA	TGTGCCAGCAGCCTGATAAGTCGGTCAGGGTTTGGCGAGCAGTACTTC	CASSLISRSGFGEQYF
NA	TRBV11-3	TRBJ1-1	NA	TGTGCCAGCAGCTGGTCAGGGGTGAACACTGAAGCTTTCTTT	CASSWSGVNTEAFF
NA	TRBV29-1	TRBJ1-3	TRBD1	TGCAGCGTAACAGGGGAGGCTGGAAACACCATATATTTT	CSVTGEAGNTIYF
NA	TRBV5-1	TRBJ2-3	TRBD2	TGCGCCAGCAGCTCTAGCGGAGGCACAGATACGCAGTATTTT	CASSSSGGTDTQYF
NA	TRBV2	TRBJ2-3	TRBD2	TGTGCCAGCAGTGAACTAGAGGGACTAGCGGGGGGGAGCACAGATACGCAGTATTTT	CASSELEGLAGGSTDTQYF
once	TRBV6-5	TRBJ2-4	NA	TGTGCCAGCAGTTTGGCAGGGGATCAAAACATTCAGTACTTC	CASSLAGDQNIQYF
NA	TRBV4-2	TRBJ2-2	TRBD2	TGTGCCAGCGGACAACCGGCGGGGGGGGACACCGGGGAGCTGTTTTTT	CASGQPAGGDTGELFF
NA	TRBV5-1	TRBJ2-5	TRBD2	TGCGCCAGCAGCGAAAGGGGCTGGGACGGGGGGGCCCGGGAGACCCAGTACTTC	CASSERGWDGGARETQYF
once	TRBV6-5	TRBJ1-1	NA	TGTGCCAGCAGCCCGGGAGGGACGAACACTGAAGCTTTCTTT	CASSPGGTNTEAFF
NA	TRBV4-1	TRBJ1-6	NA	TGCGCCAGCAGCTCCCCTGACAGAAATTCACCCCTCCACTTT	CASSSPDRNSPLHF
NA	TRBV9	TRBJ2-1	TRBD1	TGTGCCAGCAGCGCTCCGACAGGGGGCGAGTACAATGAGCAGTTCTTC	CASSAPTGGEYNEQFF
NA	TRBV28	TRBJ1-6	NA	TGTGCCAGCAGTTTAGGCTCTGGGGGGTATTCACCCCTCCACTTT	CASSLGSGGYSPLHF
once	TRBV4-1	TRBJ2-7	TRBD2	TGCGCCAGCAGCCAAGGAGCGGGGGTCTACGAGCAGTACTTC	CASSQGAGVYEQYF
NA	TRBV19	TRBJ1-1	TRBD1	TGTGCCAGTAGCTTCGACAGGGTAACTGAAGCTTTCTTT	CASSFDRVTEAFF
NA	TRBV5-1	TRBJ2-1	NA	TGCGCCAGCAGCTTGGGGTGGCAAGCGGACTCCTACAATGAGCAGTTCTTC	CASSLGWQADSYNEQFF
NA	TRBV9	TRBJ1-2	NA	TGTGCCAGCAGCGCCGGCGGGGGGGGCAGTGGCTACACCTTC	CASSAGGGGSGYTF
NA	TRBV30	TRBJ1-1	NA	TGTGCCTGGAAGTGGGGAGTTGAAGCTTTCTTT	CAWKWGVEAFF
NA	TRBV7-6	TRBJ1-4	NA	TGTGCCAGCAGCCCCACCGGGGAGGGAGAGGGGGAAAAACTGTTTTTT	CASSPTGEGEGEKLFF